This TCR beta chain was sequenced during a study of shared clonotypes between healthy human individuals. General study results and limits: Few donors limited the genetic and exposure-history diversity represented. Clonotype sharing among donors was thought likely to change with sequencing depth. What naive subsets generally showed was a larger estimated richness than memory subsets showed.

Data came from immunoSEQ multiplex PCR; TCRdb stores just in-frame clones and leaves some out. Among 1,500,000 or so clones, over 95% were seen once, and the ten largest hold approximately 1.1%. As regards this clone: The antigen is undetermined.

V lost 3 bases, J lost 6 bases, and 9 bases lay in between. CDR1 and CDR2 (germline): LNHDA, SQIVND (reference sequence). The CDR3 is 12 amino acids. The rearrangement uses TRBV19 and TRBJ2-7; TRBD1 might be the D (6 bases). Sequencing input: naive CD4+ T cells sorted from blood. The sample's subset: CD45RA+ positively selected. This TCR derives from a man between 25 and 39 years old in good health. The CDR3 here is CASSIRGTEQYF. In nucleotides, the CDR3 is TGTGCCAGTAGTATCAGGGGAACCGAGCAGTACTTC.